Given below is one T cell receptor (beta chain) in context. This clone's antigen is unknown. The junction differs from germline at one of its ends, possibly a read error. This record belongs to a study of tumor-infiltrating lymphocytes in primary liver carcinoma (dated by TCRdb to the late 2010s). With regard to the full study: Surgical resection was performed in China between November 2015 and March 2016 on four to six patients with histopathologically diagnosed primary liver carcinoma. Samples yielded roughly 3.65 to 7.5 million productive TCRbeta reads; read depth did not differ significantly between tissue types. A total of about 35 specimens from 5 patients underwent TCRbeta repertoire sequencing, comprising some 25 tumor regions, 5 adjacent noncancerous liver tissues and 5 peripheral blood samples. Of the five patients, three men and two women aged 30 to 69 years, four had hepatocellular carcinoma and one had combined HCC and intrahepatic cholangiocarcinoma. Across five regions of each liver tumor, along with adjacent normal tissue and blood, the study brought together TCRbeta repertoire sequencing, expression microarrays and whole-exome sequencing. Reproducibility between technical replicate repertoires was high, with correlation coefficients above 0.95 and mean shared-clone rates about 0.89. The five patients had tumors staged T1-T3 N0M0, with maximum diameters ranging from about 4 to 11 cm.

Beyond this particular receptor, the publication reports: Repertoire overlap was higher between tumor regions (mean about 35%) than tumor-adjacent (approximately 17%) or tumor-blood (about 15%) pairs, consistent with antigen-driven expansion. Because sequencing covered only the TCR beta chain and unpaired alpha chains were not captured, true repertoire diversity is likely underestimated. A significantly larger repertoire fraction was made up by the top 250 clones in tumors than in blood (p = 0.039). With just a handful of patients in the study, the authors point out that the findings should be validated in a larger study. Bulk unsorted samples precluded comparing CD4+ and CD8+ T cell repertoires.

A constant-region primer and ProtoScript II reverse transcriptase were used to reverse-transcribe TCRbeta-specific cDNA from roughly 0.55 ug total RNA. The TCRbeta libraries were prepared through three rounds of nested multiplex PCR following a slightly modified ARM-PCR procedure. Multiplex TRBV1-TRBV30 forward primers and a Cbeta reverse primer were used in the first two PCR rounds, each of which was run for around 10 cycles. Sample barcodes and Illumina adapters were attached in a final 25-cycle PCR using Deep VentR polymerase. Before sequencing, amplicons between 200 and 500 bp were purified from gel using a QIAquick gel extraction kit. An Illumina HiSeq 2500 was used to sequence the TCRbeta amplicons, generating 250-bp paired-end reads. In the source study's methods: Quality trimming of reads was performed with Trimmomatic v0.33, and paired reads were merged with FLASH v1.2.11 so that full CDR3 sequences could be recovered. V, D and J germline segments were assigned to the rearranged TCRbeta sequences using MiGEC v1.2.1b. VDJtools v1.0.0 computed clonotype statistics and Shannon-Wiener diversity indices. Except for diversity analysis, only the 250 most abundant clonotypes of each sample were used in subsequent analyses to reduce sampling bias. Clones were called with MiXCR by TCRdb after fastp trimmed the public reads at Q25, and only in-frame beta chains were retained. All rows with the same CDR3 protein become a single entry with the most common DNA and genes. None of the V and J calls come from the authors' own analysis; TCRdb made them. The sample yields more than 150,000 distinct CDR3 sequences; about 60% were counted once. The ten biggest clones cover 70% to 80% of the sample.

Blood RNA was extracted from unsorted whole blood using TRIzol reagent, and germline DNA was obtained with the DNeasy Blood & Tissue kit. Patients had chronic HBV infection and were treatment-naive at sampling. Around 3.6 milliliters of peripheral blood were collected into K2EDTA tubes before surgery. Inclusive of the bounding cysteine and phenylalanine, the CDR3 is 16 residues long. Only CDR3 DNA remains: 48 bases, in frame from the first base. The chain is made from TRBV12-3 or TRBV12-4 and TRBJ1-2, with the D gene uncertain. The receptor was derived from a man in his forties with primary liver carcinoma and hepatitis B virus infection. Sequenced input: peripheral blood. The CDR3 has the sequence CDSSLAFRAAERGYTF. The nucleotides read TGTGACAGCAGTTTAGCGTTTCGGGCTGCTGAGAGAGGGTACACCTTC.